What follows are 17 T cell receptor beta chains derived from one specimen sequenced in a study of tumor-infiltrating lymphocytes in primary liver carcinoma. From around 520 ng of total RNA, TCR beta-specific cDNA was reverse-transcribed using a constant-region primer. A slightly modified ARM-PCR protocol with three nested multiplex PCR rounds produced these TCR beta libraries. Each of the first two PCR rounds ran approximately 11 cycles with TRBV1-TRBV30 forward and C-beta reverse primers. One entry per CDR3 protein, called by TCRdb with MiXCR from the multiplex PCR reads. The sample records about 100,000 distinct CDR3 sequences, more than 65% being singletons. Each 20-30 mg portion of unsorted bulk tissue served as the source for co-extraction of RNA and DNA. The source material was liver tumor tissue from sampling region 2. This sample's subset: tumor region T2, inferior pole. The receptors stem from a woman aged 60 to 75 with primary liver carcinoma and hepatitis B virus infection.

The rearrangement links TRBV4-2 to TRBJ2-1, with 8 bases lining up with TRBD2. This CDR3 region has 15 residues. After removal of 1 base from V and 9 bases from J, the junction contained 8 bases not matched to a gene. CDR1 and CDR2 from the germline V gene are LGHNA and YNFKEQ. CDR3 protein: CASSQAGGSYSEQFF. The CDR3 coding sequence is TGTGCCAGCAGCCAAGCGGGAGGGAGTTATAGTGAGCAGTTCTTC.

The CDR3 sequence: CASALVAGVGVQFF. CDR3 sequence (DNA): TGTGCCAGCGCGTTAGTAGCGGGAGTTGGTGTACAGTTCTTC. The chain recombines TRBV6-5 with TRBJ2-1; 9 bases line up with TRBD2. This CDR3 contains 14 residues. V shed 8 bases and J 13 bases; nucleotides not matched to a gene: 15. The germline V gene has CDR1 MNHEY and CDR2 SVGAGI.

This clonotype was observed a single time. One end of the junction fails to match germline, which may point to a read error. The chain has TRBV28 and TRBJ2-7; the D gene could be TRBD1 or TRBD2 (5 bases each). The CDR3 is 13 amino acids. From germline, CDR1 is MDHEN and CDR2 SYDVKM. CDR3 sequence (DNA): TGTGCCAGCAGCTTGACAGTCGTCGGGGAGCACTACTTC. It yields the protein CASSLTVVGEHYF.

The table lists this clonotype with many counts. The chain's CDR3 is CASSLAGAAMQETQYF. Written as DNA, the CDR3 is TGTGCCAGCAGCTTGGCCGGTGCAGCCATGCAAGAGACCCAGTACTTC. V usage is TRBV5-4 and J usage is TRBJ2-5; unclear D gene. The germline V and J ends were trimmed by 0 bases and 2 bases, with 14 bases remaining between them. CDR3 length: 16 amino acids. The germline CDR1 and CDR2 sequences are SGHNT and YYREEE (reference sequence).

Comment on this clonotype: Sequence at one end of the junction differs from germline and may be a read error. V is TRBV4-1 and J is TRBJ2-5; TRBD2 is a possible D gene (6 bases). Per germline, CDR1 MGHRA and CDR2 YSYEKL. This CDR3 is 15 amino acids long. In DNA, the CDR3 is TGCGCCAGCAGACCAGAGACTAGTGGATCAGAGACGCAGTGCTTC. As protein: CASRPETSGSETQCF.

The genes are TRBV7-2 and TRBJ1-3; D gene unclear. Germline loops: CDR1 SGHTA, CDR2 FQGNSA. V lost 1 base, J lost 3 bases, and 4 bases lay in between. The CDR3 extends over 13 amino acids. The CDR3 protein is CASSLGHGNTIYF. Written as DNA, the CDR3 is TGTGCCAGCAGCTTAGGGCATGGAAACACCATATATTTT.

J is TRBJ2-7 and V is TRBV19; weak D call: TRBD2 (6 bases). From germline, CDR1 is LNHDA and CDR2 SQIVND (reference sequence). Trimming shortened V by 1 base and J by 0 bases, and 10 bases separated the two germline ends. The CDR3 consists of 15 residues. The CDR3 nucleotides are TGTGCCAGTAGTATAGCGGGGAGGAGCTCCTACGAGCAGTACTTC. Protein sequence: CASSIAGRSSYEQYF.

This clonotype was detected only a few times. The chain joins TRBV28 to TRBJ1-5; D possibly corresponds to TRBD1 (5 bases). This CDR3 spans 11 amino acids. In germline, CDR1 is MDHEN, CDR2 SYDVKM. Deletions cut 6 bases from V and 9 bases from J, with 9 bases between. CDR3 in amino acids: CASRRGGPQHF. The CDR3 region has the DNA TGTGCCAGCAGGCGTGGGGGGCCCCAGCATTTT.

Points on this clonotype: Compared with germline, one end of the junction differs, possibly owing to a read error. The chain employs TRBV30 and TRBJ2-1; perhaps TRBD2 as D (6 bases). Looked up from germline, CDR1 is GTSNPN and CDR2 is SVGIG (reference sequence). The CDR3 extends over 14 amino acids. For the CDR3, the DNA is TGTGCTTGGAGTGTACTAGCCGACCACAATGAGCAGTTCTTC. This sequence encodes CAWSVLADHNEQFF.

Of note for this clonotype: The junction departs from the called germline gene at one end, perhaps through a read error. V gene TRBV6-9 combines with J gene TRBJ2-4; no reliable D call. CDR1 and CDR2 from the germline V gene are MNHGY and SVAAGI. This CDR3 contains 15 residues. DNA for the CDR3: TGTAGCAGCAGACCAGTCCGTTTGAGGCTCAACATTCAATACTTC. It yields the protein CSSRPVRLRLNIQYF.

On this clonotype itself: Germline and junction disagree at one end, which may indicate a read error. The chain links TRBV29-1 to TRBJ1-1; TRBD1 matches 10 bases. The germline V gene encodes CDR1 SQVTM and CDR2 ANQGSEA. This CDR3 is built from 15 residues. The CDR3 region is CIVAGTGVGNTEVFF. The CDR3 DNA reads TGCATCGTGGCCGGGACAGGGGTGGGGAACACTGAAGTTTTCTTT.

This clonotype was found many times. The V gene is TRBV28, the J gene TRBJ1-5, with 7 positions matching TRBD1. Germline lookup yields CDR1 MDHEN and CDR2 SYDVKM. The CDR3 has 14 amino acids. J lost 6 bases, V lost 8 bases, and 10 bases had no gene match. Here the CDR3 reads CASCEGGEGQPQHF. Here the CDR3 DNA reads TGTGCCAGCTGTGAAGGGGGCGAGGGTCAGCCCCAGCATTTT.

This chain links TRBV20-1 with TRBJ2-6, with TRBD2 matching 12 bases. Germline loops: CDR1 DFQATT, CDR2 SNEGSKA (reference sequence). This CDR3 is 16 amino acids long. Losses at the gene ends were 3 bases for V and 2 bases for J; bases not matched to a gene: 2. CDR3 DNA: TGCAGTGCTAGCAGACTAGCGGGAGCTGGGGCCAACGTCCTGACTTTC. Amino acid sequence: CSASRLAGAGANVLTF.

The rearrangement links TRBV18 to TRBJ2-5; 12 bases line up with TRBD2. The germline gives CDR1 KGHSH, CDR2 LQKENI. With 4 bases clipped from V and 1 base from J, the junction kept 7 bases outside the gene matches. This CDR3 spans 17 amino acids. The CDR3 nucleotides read TGTGCCAGCTCACTTGGGACTAGCGGGCGTATCCAAGAGACCCAGTACTTC. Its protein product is CASSLGTSGRIQETQYF. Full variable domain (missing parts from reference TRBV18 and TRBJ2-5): NAGVMQNPRHLVRRRGQEARLRCSPMKGHSHVYWYRQLPEEGLKFMVYLQKENIIDESGMPKERFSAEFPKEGPSILRIQQVVRGDSAAYFCASSLGTSGRIQETQYFGPGTRLLVL.

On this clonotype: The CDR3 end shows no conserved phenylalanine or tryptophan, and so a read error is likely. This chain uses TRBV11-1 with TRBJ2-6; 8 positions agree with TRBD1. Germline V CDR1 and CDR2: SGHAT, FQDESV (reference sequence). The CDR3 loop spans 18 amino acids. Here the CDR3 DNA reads TGTGCCAGCAGCCGATTACAGGACAGGGTCTCTTGGGCCAACGTCCTGACTTCC. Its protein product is CASSRLQDRVSWANVLTS.

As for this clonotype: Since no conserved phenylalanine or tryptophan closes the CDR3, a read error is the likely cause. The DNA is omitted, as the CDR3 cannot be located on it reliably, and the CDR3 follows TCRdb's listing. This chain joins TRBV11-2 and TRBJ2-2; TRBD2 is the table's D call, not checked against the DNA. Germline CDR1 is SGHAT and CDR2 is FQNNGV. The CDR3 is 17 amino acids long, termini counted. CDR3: CASSLRGISGSPGELFL.

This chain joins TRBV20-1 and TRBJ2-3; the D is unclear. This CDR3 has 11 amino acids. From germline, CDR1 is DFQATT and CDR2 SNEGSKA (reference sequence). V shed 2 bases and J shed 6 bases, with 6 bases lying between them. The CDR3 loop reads CSARLFDTQYF. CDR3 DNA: TGCAGTGCTAGACTTTTCGATACGCAGTATTTT.